Given below is one TCR beta chain in context. This clonotype was observed a handful of times. It has no known antigen specificity. One base away there is no much larger clone; base qualities are not given. The library was made by RT-PCR. The listed sequencing device is Illumina HiSeq 2500. TCRdb redid the processing of the public reads, applying fastp at Q25 and MiXCR, and retained in-frame beta chains. Records with the same CDR3 protein are collapsed into one entry carrying the most frequent genes and DNA. Within this sample are 600,000 to 700,000 distinct CDR3 sequences, with around 13% of them counted one time only. In total, the top ten clones hold 7.5% to 9% of the sample. The data stem from a study of response to subunit inactivated influenza vaccine (dated by TCRdb to the late 2010s). Regarding the complete study: Deep quantitative T cell receptor repertoire profiling was used in the study to track responses to a trivalent subunit inactivated influenza vaccine.

Summary of the overall study and its limitations: According to the authors, only a limited number of new T cells may be recruited by each seasonal influenza vaccination.

Taken from the germline V gene, the CDR1 and CDR2 loops are MDHEN and SYDVKM. The cysteine opens and the phenylalanine closes a CDR3 of 14 amino acids. The kept DNA is CDR3 alone, 42 bases in frame from the first base. V is cut by 5 bases and J by 0 bases, and the space between the germline ends is 5 bases. Specimen: PBMCs from blood, collected around 15 days before vaccination. Recombination linked TRBV28 to TRBJ2-6; no D segment can be confidently identified. The sequence came from a man aged 50-60 years who received an inactivated influenza vaccine. Donor details come from another sample of the same person, matched by shared clones. The DNA sequence is TGTGCCAGCAGTCGGATCTCTGGGGCCAACGTCCTGACTTTC. This is translated as CASSRISGANVLTF.